This T cell receptor (beta chain) was identified in a study of identical twins. Study findings and constraints: Conclusions relied on cross-sectional statistical analysis, not following the same donors.

CDR1 is MNHEY, CDR2 SMNVEV, per germline (reference sequence). This CDR3 spans 13 amino acids. V dropped 4 bases and J dropped 5 bases, with 12 bases sitting between them. This clonotype was seen a handful of times. As yet, its antigen is unknown. TCRdb recomputed calls from the 5' RACE reads with MiXCR, one row per CDR3 protein. The data hold some 240,000 distinct CDR3 sequences, with roughly 8% observed a single time. In addition, the sample was reused for a study of yellow fever vaccine responses in identical twins.

This sequence originates from a woman aged 18-35 years in good health. The chain is built from TRBV27 and TRBJ2-7; no reliable D call. The sequenced material came from CD8+ T cells sorted from blood. The CDR3 nucleotides are TGTGCCAGCAGTTCCGGTGTCGTAAACGAGCAGTACTTC. It codes for CASSSGVVNEQYF.